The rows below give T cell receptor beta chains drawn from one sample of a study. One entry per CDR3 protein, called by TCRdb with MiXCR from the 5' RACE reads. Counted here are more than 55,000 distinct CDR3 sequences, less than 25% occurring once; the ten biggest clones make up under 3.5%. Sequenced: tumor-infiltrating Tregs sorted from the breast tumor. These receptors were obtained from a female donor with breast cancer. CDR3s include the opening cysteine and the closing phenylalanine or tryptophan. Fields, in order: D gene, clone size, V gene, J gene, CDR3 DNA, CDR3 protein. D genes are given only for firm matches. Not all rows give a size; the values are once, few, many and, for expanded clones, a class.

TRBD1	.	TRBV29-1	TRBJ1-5	TGCAGCGTGGCGGGGACAGGCAATCAGCCCCAGCATTTT	CSVAGTGNQPQHF
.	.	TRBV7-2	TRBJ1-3	TGTGCCAGCAGCCAACAAGCCGGGACCCGAAACACCATATATTTT	CASSQQAGTRNTIYF
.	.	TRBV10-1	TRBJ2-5	TGCGCCAGCAGTGAGAAACAGGGTGGACAAGGGACCCAGTACTTC	CASSEKQGGQGTQYF
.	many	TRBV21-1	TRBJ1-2	TGTGCCAGCAGCAAAGAAGGACAGCACTATGGCTACACCTTC	CASSKEGQHYGYTF
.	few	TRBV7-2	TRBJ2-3	TGTGCCAGCAGGCATACAGGGACAGATACGCAGTATTTT	CASRHTGTDTQYF
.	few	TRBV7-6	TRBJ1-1	TGTGCCAGCAGCTTAGTGGTTCGGGAACCATATTTCTTT	CASSLVVREPYFF
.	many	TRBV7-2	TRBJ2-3	TGTGCCAGCAGCCCGACTGCCATCGCAGATACGCAGTATTTT	CASSPTAIADTQYF
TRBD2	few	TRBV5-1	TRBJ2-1	TGCGCCAGCAGACGGACTAGCGGGAGTGGCAATGAGCAGTTCTTC	CASRRTSGSGNEQFF
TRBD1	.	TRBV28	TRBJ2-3	TGTGCCAGCAGTTCGAAGGGACAGGGAGATACGCAGTATTTT	CASSSKGQGDTQYF
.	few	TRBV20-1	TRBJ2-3	TGCAGTGTGGGCAGGGTCGAAACAGATACGCAGTATTTT	CSVGRVETDTQYF
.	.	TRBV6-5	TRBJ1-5	TGTGCCAGCAGTTCCTCGGGGGTGGCTCAGCCCCAGCATTTT	CASSSSGVAQPQHF
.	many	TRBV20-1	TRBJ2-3	TGCAGTGCTGGCGTGCTGACAGCGGCGGGAGATACGCAGTATTTT	CSAGVLTAAGDTQYF
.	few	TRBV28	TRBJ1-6	TGTGCCAGCAGGACGGGGGATTCAACCCTCCACTTT	CASRTGDSTLHF
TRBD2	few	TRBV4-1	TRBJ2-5	TGCGCCAGCAGCCTTTTGGGGCCCCGCTACGGGGGAGGGGAGACCCAGTACTTC	CASSLLGPRYGGGETQYF
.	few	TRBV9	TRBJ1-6	TGTGCCAGCAGCGTAGGGACAGTCAATTCACCCCTCCACTTT	CASSVGTVNSPLHF
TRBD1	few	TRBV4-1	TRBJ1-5	TGCGCCAGCAGCCTCGGGGACAGGGGTTTACAGCCCCAGCATTTT	CASSLGDRGLQPQHF
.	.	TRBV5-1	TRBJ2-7	TGCGCCAGCAGCCCCCTTAAAGCTACCTACGAGCAGTACTTC	CASSPLKATYEQYF
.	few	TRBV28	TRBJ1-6	TGTGCCTGTCAGAGCGTCAGCTCCTATAATTCACCCCTCCACTTT	CACQSVSSYNSPLHF
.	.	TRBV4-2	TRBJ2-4	.	CASSQVGAGIEYF
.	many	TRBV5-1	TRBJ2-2	TGCGCCAGCAGCCCCTTGTCGAGTACTACCGGGGAGCTGTTTTTT	CASSPLSSTTGELFF
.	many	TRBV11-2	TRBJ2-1	TGTGCCAGCAGCTTGGTAGTAGGCGAGCAGTTCTTC	CASSLVVGEQFF
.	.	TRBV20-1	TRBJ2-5	TGCAGTGCTAGAGATTGGGCAGGGCCCAAAGAGACCCAGTACTTC	CSARDWAGPKETQYF
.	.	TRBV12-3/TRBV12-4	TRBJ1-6	TGTGCCAGCAGCCAAGACACGAATTCACCCCTCCACTTT	CASSQDTNSPLHF
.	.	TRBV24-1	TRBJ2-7	TGTGCCACCAGTGATCCATCGACAGCCCACGAGCAGTACTTC	CATSDPSTAHEQYF
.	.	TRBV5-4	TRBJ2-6	TGTGCCAGCAGCTGGCCAGGGGGAGGTGGGGCCAACGTCCTGACTTTC	CASSWPGGGGANVLTF
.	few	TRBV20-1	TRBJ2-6	TGCAGTGGGACCTCTGGCGGGGCCAACGTCCTGACTTTC	CSGTSGGANVLTF
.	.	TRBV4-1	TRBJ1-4	TGCGCCAGCAGCCAAGGGGGGGCTGGTGAAAAACTGTTTTTT	CASSQGGAGEKLFF
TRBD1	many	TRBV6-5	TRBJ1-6	TGTGCCAGCAGCGGCGGACAGGGGAATTCACCCCTCCACTTT	CASSGGQGNSPLHF
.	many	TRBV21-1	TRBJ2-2	TGTGCCAGCAGCAGCAAAACCGGGACAGGGTTTGTCACCGGGGAGCTGTTTTTT	CASSSKTGTGFVTGELFF
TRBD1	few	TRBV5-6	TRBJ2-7	TGTGCCAGCAGCCTCGATGGGACAGGGGAAACCTACGAGCAGTACTTC	CASSLDGTGETYEQYF
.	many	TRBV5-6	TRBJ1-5	TGTGCCAGCAGCTTTTCTTATTCCGTTTCGCCCCAGCATTTT	CASSFSYSVSPQHF
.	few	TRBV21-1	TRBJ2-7	TGTGCCAGCAGCAAAGCGGGATGGGACACCTACGAGCAGTACTTC	CASSKAGWDTYEQYF
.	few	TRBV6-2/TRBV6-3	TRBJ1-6	TGTGCCAGCAGAGAACTACGATCACCCCTCCACTTT	CASRELRSPLHF
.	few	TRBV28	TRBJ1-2	TGTGCCAGCAGTTCTCACATGAGCTATGGCTACACCTTC	CASSSHMSYGYTF
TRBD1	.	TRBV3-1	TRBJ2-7	TGTGCCAGCAGCCTTACAGGGGTCGAGCAGTACTTC	CASSLTGVEQYF
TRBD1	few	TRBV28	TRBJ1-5	TGTGCCAGCACATCCGGGACAGGGCGGCATTTT	CASTSGTGRHF
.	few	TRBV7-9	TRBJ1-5	TGTGCCAGCAGCCCGCTAACCAATCAGCCCCAGCATTTT	CASSPLTNQPQHF
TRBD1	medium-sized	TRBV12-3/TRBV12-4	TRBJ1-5	TGTGCCAGCAGCGGGACAGGTAACAATCAGCCCCAGCATTTT	CASSGTGNNQPQHF
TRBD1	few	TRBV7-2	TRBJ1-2	TGTGCCAGCAGCTTAGTAGCCCCTCGACAGGGAACCTTATATGGCTACACCTTC	CASSLVAPRQGTLYGYTF
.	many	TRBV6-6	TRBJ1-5	TGTGCCAGCAGGTTACACAAATCGGTGGGCTATCAGCCCCAGCATTTT	CASRLHKSVGYQPQHF
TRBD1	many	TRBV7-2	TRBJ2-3	TGTGCCAGCAGCTCTCGGACAGGGTCAGATACGCAGTATTTT	CASSSRTGSDTQYF
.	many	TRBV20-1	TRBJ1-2	TGCAGTGCTAGAGTAACCCGAGGAAATGGCTACACCTTC	CSARVTRGNGYTF
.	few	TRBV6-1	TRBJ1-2	TGTGCCAGCAGGGGGCTGAAGGGGAGACTTAACTATGGCTACACCTTC	CASRGLKGRLNYGYTF
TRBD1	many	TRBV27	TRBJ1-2	TGTGCCAGCAGTGGGCGACAGGGGGCAAATGGATACTATGGCTACACCTTC	CASSGRQGANGYYGYTF
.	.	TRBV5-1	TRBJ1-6	TGCGCCAGCAGTTCTTACAGGAGAAGCGATTCACCCCTCCACTTT	CASSSYRRSDSPLHF
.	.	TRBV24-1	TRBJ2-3	TGTGCCACCAGTGACGGGACGCTCGGGAACCCAGATACGCAGTGTTTT	CATSDGTLGNPDTQCF
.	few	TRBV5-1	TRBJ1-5	TGCGCCAGCAGCTGGACGAATCTGACAGACAGAAATCAGCCCCAGCATTTT	CASSWTNLTDRNQPQHF
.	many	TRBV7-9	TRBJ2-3	TGTGCCAGCATCCAGGCAGGGCTAACAGATACGCAGTATTTT	CASIQAGLTDTQYF
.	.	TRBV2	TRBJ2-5	TGTGCCAGCAGTGAGGGCGTGCGGGAGACCCAGTACTTC	CASSEGVRETQYF
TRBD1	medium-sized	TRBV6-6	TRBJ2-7	TGTGCCAGCTGCCGCGACAGGGCCAGCTCCTACGAGCAGTACTTC	CASCRDRASSYEQYF
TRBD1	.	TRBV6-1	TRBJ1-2	TGTGCCAGCAGTATTACCGGGACAGGGTTCTATGGCTACACCTTC	CASSITGTGFYGYTF
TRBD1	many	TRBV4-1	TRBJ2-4	TGCGCCAGCAGCAACCCGGCCCGGGACAGGGGAAGGAACATTCAGTACTTC	CASSNPARDRGRNIQYF
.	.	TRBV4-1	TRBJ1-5	TGCGCCAGCGCCTCCCTAGACCTCCTGCCAGGGAAACAGCCCCAGCATTTT	CASASLDLLPGKQPQHF